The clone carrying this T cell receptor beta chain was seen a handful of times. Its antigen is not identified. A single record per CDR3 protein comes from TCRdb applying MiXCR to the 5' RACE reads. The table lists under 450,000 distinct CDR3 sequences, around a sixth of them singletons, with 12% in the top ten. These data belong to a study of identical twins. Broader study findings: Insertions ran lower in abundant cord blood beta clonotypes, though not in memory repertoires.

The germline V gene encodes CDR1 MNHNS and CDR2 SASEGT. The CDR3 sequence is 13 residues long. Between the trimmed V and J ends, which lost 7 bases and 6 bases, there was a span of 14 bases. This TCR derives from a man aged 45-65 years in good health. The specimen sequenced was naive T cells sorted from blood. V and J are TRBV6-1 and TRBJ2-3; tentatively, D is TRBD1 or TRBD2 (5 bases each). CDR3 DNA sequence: TGTGCCAGCACGTCACCGGGGACCGATACGCAGTATTTT. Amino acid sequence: CASTSPGTDTQYF.